The entry that follows covers one TCR beta chain sequence. Its target is not known. Mismatch with germline at one junction end may stem from a read error. TCRdb called the reads again in MiXCR, with one record for every CDR3 protein. The table shows 450,000 to 550,000 distinct CDR3 sequences, with approximately 15% occurring only once. The data derive from a study of T cell repertoires in cytomegalovirus infection. Study-level information: Shared public TCR beta signatures pointed to both CMV infection and a matching HLA type.

Notes on the study in general: The ex vivo response showed dominance by HLA-C-restricted CMV-specific TCR beta clonotypes.

Germline V CDR1 and CDR2: MGHDK, SYGVNS. The length of the CDR3 is 14 residues. The specimen was CD8+ T cells from PBMCs. This receptor was obtained from a human donor in good health (CMV status not recorded). Some clones in this sample may be carry-over from other donors' samples. The chain uses TRBV25-1 and TRBJ1-6, with a tentative D call TRBD1 (6 bases). In nucleotides, the CDR3 is TGTGCCAGCAGTGATGGGCAGGGGATCTCACCCCTCCGCTTT. Its protein product is CASSDGQGISPLRF. Together with reference TRBV25-1 and TRBJ1-6, the CDR3 gives the full variable domain: EADIYQTPRYLVIGTGKKITLECSQTMGHDKMYWYQQDPGMELHLIHYSYGVNSTEKGDLSSESTVSRIRTEHFPLTLESARPSHTSQYLCASSDGQGISPLRFGNGTRLTVT.